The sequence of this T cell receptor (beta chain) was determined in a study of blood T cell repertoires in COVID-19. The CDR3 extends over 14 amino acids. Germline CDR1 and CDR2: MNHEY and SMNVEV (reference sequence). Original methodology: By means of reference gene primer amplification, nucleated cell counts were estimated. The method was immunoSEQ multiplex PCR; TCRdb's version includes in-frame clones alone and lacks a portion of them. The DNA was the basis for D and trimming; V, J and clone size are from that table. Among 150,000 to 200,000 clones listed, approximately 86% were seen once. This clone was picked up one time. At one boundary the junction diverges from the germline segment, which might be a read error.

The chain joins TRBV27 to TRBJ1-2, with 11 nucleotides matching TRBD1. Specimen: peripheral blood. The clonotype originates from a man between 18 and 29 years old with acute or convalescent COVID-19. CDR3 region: CASSPTAGTGGIAF. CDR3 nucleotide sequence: TGTGCCAGCAGTCCCACGGCCGGGACAGGGGGAATTGCCTTC.